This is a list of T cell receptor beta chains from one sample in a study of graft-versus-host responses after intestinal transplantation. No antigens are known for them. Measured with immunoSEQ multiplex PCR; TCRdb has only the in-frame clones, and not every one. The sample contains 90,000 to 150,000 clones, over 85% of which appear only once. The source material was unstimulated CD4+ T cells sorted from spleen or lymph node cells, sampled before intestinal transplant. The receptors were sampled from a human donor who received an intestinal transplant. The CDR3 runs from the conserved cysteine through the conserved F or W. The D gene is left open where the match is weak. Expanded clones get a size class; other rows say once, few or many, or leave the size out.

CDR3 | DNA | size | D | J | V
CASSPEGRGRYEAFF | TGTGCCAGCAGTCCTGAAGGGAGGGGGCGATATGAAGCTTTCTTT | . | TRBD1 | TRBJ1-1 | TRBV28
CASSLSRGPQPQHF | TGTGCCAGCAGTTTGTCCCGGGGGCCCCAGCCCCAGCATTTT | . | . | TRBJ1-5 | TRBV28
CASRTSQGGNQPQHF | TGTGCCAGTCGTACCTCTCAGGGTGGCAATCAGCCCCAGCATTTT | . | . | TRBJ1-5 | TRBV19
CASSPLDEQYF | TGTGCCAGCAGCCCTTTGGACGAGCAGTACTTC | . | . | TRBJ2-7 | TRBV6-5
CASSERIAGRYEQFF | TGTGCCAGCAGTGAGAGAATAGCGGGACGGTATGAGCAGTTCTTC | once | TRBD2 | TRBJ2-1 | TRBV6-4
CASSRDRQGAREQYF | TGTGCCAGCAGCCGAGATCGACAGGGGGCGCGGGAGCAGTACTTC | few | TRBD1 | TRBJ2-7 | TRBV4-2
CASLGVGQPQHF | TGCGCCAGCTTAGGGGTCGGGCAGCCCCAGCATTTT | . | . | TRBJ1-5 | TRBV10-1
CASSQGTWRNTIYF | TGTGCCAGCAGCCAAGGCACCTGGAGGAACACCATATATTTT | . | . | TRBJ1-3 | TRBV14
CAISDPRGGTNYGYTF | TGTGCCATCAGTGATCCGCGGGGTGGCACTAACTATGGCTACACCTTC | . | . | TRBJ1-2 | TRBV10-3
CACNPPGWLGAFF | TGTGCCTGCAATCCGCCCGGATGGTTAGGAGCTTTCTTT | . | . | TRBJ1-1 | TRBV30
CASSEGGSGTDTQYF | TGCGCCAGCAGTGAGGGGGGTTCCGGAACAGATACGCAGTATTTT | . | . | TRBJ2-3 | TRBV10-1
CASSEQTREAFF | TGTGCCAGCAGTGAACAGACAAGAGAAGCTTTCTTT | . | . | TRBJ1-1 | TRBV2
CASSSGQFYEAFF | TGTGCCAGCAGCTCGGGACAGTTCTATGAAGCTTTCTTT | . | TRBD1 | TRBJ1-1 | TRBV11-2
CASSLTGIYEQYF | TGCGCCAGCAGCTTGACAGGTATCTACGAGCAGTACTTC | . | . | TRBJ2-7 | TRBV5-1
CASSEGPAGGQFF | TGTGCCAGCAGTGAGGGTCCGGCTGGGGGGCAGTTCTTC | . | . | TRBJ2-1 | TRBV2
CASSPRTHLAGLADTQYF | TGTGCCAGCAGCCCGAGGACTCACCTAGCGGGACTAGCAGATACGCAGTATTTT | . | TRBD2 | TRBJ2-3 | TRBV7-3
CASSQLAGQTYNEQFF | TGTGCCAGCTCGCAACTAGCGGGGCAAACTTACAATGAGCAGTTCTTC | . | TRBD2 | TRBJ2-1 | TRBV18
CASSHLWATGELFF | TGTGCCAGCAGCCACCTCTGGGCCACCGGGGAGCTGTTTTTT | . | . | TRBJ2-2 | TRBV5-6
CASSYSGGGGYTF | TGTGCCAGCAGTTACTCTGGGGGGGGAGGCTACACCTTC | . | . | TRBJ1-2 | TRBV6-6
CASQPGTSGDNEQFF | TGCGCCAGTCAACCCGGGACTAGCGGGGACAATGAGCAGTTCTTC | once | TRBD2 | TRBJ2-1 | TRBV10-2
CASSFRGSETQYF | TGTGCCAGCAGCTTTCGCGGGTCGGAGACCCAGTACTTC | . | . | TRBJ2-5 | TRBV5-4
CASSLWRGQGTNPYGYTF | TGTGCCAGCAGCCTCTGGAGGGGTCAGGGGACGAACCCCTATGGCTACACCTTC | . | . | TRBJ1-2 | TRBV7-8
CASSPGTAREQYF | TGTGCCAGCAGCCCTGGGACAGCTCGCGAGCAGTACTTC | . | TRBD1 | TRBJ2-7 | TRBV6-6
CASSIGPLGTDTQYF | TGTGCTAGCAGTATCGGACCTTTAGGAACAGATACGCAGTATTTT | once | . | TRBJ2-3 | TRBV7-7
CASSSDGEQFF | TGTGCCAGCAGCTCCGATGGTGAGCAGTTCTTC | . | . | TRBJ2-1 | TRBV5-6
CASSRQGGNTDTQYF | TGTGCCAGCTCACGTCAGGGGGGCAACACAGATACGCAGTATTTT | once | . | TRBJ2-3 | TRBV18
CASSADRAAYEQYF | TGTGCCAGCAGTGCGGACAGGGCGGCCTACGAGCAGTACTTC | once | TRBD1 | TRBJ2-7 | TRBV6-1
CASGLWRGVLTF | TGTGCCAGCGGATTGTGGAGGGGCGTCCTGACTTTC | . | . | TRBJ2-6 | TRBV5-6
CASDSAGTDTQYF | TGTGCCAGCGATTCAGCGGGCACAGATACGCAGTATTTT | . | . | TRBJ2-3 | TRBV28
CASSPGQADGRQFF | TGTGCCAGCAGCCCCGGACAGGCGGATGGGAGGCAGTTCTTC | . | TRBD1 | TRBJ2-1 | TRBV5-6
CASYHNYGYTF | TGTGCCAGCTACCATAACTATGGCTACACCTTC | . | . | TRBJ1-2 | TRBV6-1
CASSLASSGRARETQYF | TGTGCCAGCAGCTTAGCCTCTAGCGGGAGGGCCAGAGAGACCCAGTACTTC | . | TRBD2 | TRBJ2-5 | TRBV7-6
CASSPPRGRHTEAFF | TGCGCCAGCAGCCCGCCGCGGGGACGGCACACTGAAGCTTTCTTT | . | . | TRBJ1-1 | TRBV5-1
CAWSVVLSHGTASFPETQYF | TGTGCCTGGAGTGTAGTTTTGTCTCATGGGACAGCGTCATTCCCAGAGACCCAGTACTTC | once | TRBD1 | TRBJ2-5 | TRBV30
CASKVQGANEKLFF | TGTGCCAGCAAAGTACAGGGAGCTAATGAAAAACTGTTTTTT | . | . | TRBJ1-4 | TRBV6-6
CASSFGLGYEQYF | TGTGCCAGCAGCTTCGGCTTGGGCTACGAGCAGTACTTC | . | . | TRBJ2-7 | TRBV11-3
CASSAGTGGKETQYF | TGTGCCAGCAGCGCCGGGACAGGAGGCAAGGAGACCCAGTACTTC | . | TRBD1 | TRBJ2-5 | TRBV7-9
CASSLNFGVTNYGYTF | TGTGCCAGCAGCTTAAATTTCGGAGTCACTAACTATGGCTACACCTTC | . | . | TRBJ1-2 | TRBV7-9
CASSLGSTGPDTIYF | TGCGCCAGCAGCTTGGGGTCGACAGGGCCGGACACCATATATTTT | . | TRBD1 | TRBJ1-3 | TRBV5-1
CASSSSGRAYNEQFF | TGTGCCAGCAGTTCTAGCGGGAGGGCCTACAATGAGCAGTTCTTC | . | TRBD2 | TRBJ2-1 | TRBV11-1
CASSLWGTVNTEAFF | TGTGCCAGCAGCTTGTGGGGGACGGTGAACACTGAAGCTTTCTTT | . | . | TRBJ1-1 | TRBV13
CASSEGWDRSYEQYF | TGCGCCAGCAGTGAAGGATGGGACAGATCCTACGAGCAGTACTTC | . | TRBD1 | TRBJ2-7 | TRBV10-2
CASSLVGAGQETQYF | TGTGCCAGCAGCTTAGTCGGGGCAGGGCAAGAGACCCAGTACTTC | . | . | TRBJ2-5 | TRBV11-2
CASSATILGYEQYF | TGTGCCAGCAGCGCAACTATACTAGGCTACGAGCAGTACTTC | . | . | TRBJ2-7 | TRBV9
CAWSVYLGGDYGYTF | TGTGCCTGGAGTGTATATCTCGGGGGGGACTATGGCTACACCTTC | few | . | TRBJ1-2 | TRBV30